Listed below are T cell receptor beta chains from one sample, sequenced in a study. TCRdb reanalysed the RT-PCR reads using MiXCR and keeps one entry per CDR3 protein. Found here are about 700,000 distinct CDR3 sequences, approximately 15% of them singletons; the top ten hold 3.6%. Material: memory CD4+ T cells from blood. These receptors were obtained from a female donor in good health, serving as a healthy control. The CDR3 runs from the conserved cysteine through the conserved F or W. The D gene is left open where the match is weak. Rows give clone size only sometimes, using once, few, many, or a class for an expanded clone.

size: many
length: 14
D: NA
V: TRBV4-3
J: TRBJ2-1
DNA: TGCGCCAGCAGCCAAGATACAGGGCAGGGTGAGCAGTTCTTC
CDR3: CASSQDTGQGEQFF

size: few
length: 16
D: NA
V: TRBV7-6
J: TRBJ1-3
DNA: TGTGCCAGCAGCTTTGACCCCTGGGGCTCTGGAAACACCATATATTTT
CDR3: CASSFDPWGSGNTIYF

size: few
length: 14
D: NA
V: TRBV9
J: TRBJ2-5
DNA: TGTGCCAGCAGCGGCTTCGGGGGTCAAGAGACCCAGTACTTC
CDR3: CASSGFGGQETQYF

size: many
length: 13
D: TRBD1
V: TRBV6-5
J: TRBJ2-3
DNA: TGTGCCAGCAGACAGGGGGATCGGGGTACGCAGTATTTT
CDR3: CASRQGDRGTQYF

size: NA
length: 12
D: TRBD2
V: TRBV20-1
J: TRBJ2-5
DNA: TGCAGTGCTCGCGGGGGTGCGGAGACCCAGTACTTC
CDR3: CSARGGAETQYF

size: few
length: 14
D: NA
V: TRBV7-2
J: TRBJ1-6
DNA: TGTGCCAGCATCGAGGGGGGGTTTGGATCACCCCTCCACTTT
CDR3: CASIEGGFGSPLHF

size: few
length: 16
D: TRBD1
V: TRBV12-3/TRBV12-4
J: TRBJ1-1
DNA: TGTGCCAGCAGTCCCGACAGGGCCCCCATGAACACTGAAGCTTTCTTT
CDR3: CASSPDRAPMNTEAFF

size: few
length: 12
D: NA
V: TRBV11-2
J: TRBJ1-6
DNA: TGTGCCAGCAGCCATACAGGATCACCCCTCCACTTT
CDR3: CASSHTGSPLHF

size: few
length: 14
D: NA
V: TRBV20-1
J: TRBJ1-5
DNA: TGCAGTGCTTTGGGAGGTAATAGCAATCAGCCCCAGCATTTT
CDR3: CSALGGNSNQPQHF

size: many
length: 15
D: TRBD2
V: TRBV6-5
J: TRBJ2-1
DNA: TGTGCCAGCAGTTTAGGGACTAGCGGGAACGGTGAGCAGTTCTTC
CDR3: CASSLGTSGNGEQFF

size: NA
length: 18
D: NA
V: TRBV18
J: TRBJ1-5
DNA: TGTGCCAGCTCACCACAGCCGGCGGGTGGGGGAAGCAATCAGCCCCAGCATTTT
CDR3: CASSPQPAGGGSNQPQHF

size: few
length: 18
D: TRBD2
V: TRBV18
J: TRBJ2-1
DNA: TGTGCCAGCTCAAAAGACAGACCGGGACTAGCTGTGGACAATGAGCAGTTCTTC
CDR3: CASSKDRPGLAVDNEQFF

size: few
length: 13
D: NA
V: TRBV6-2/TRBV6-3
J: TRBJ1-1
DNA: TGTGCCAGCAGTGATGTGGTGAACACTGAAGCTTTCTTT
CDR3: CASSDVVNTEAFF

size: NA
length: 17
D: NA
V: TRBV6-1
J: TRBJ1-4
DNA: TGTGCCAGCAGTGATGCCGGGGAGGCGGCAACTAATGAAAAACTGTTTTTT
CDR3: CASSDAGEAATNEKLFF

size: few
length: 14
D: NA
V: TRBV12-3/TRBV12-4
J: TRBJ2-2
DNA: TGTGCCAGCAGGGGCCACGAGAACACCGGGGAGCTGTTTTTT
CDR3: CASRGHENTGELFF

size: many
length: 15
D: TRBD1
V: TRBV7-2
J: TRBJ1-5
DNA: TGTGCCAGCAGCTCCGGTGGCAGGGGGACTCAGCCCCAGCATTTT
CDR3: CASSSGGRGTQPQHF

size: few
length: 13
D: NA
V: TRBV5-1
J: TRBJ1-5
DNA: TGCGCCAGCAGCTTGGATCCGGATCAGCCCCAGCATTTT
CDR3: CASSLDPDQPQHF